The rows below give T cell receptor beta chains drawn from one sample of a study of blood T cell repertoires in COVID-19. TCRdb's copy holds only in-frame clones and misses some; the assay was immunoSEQ multiplex PCR. The sample lists around 140,000 clones, around 82% occurring once. Sequenced input: peripheral blood. Receptor source: a man between 60 and 70 years old with acute or convalescent COVID-19. The CDR3 runs from the conserved cysteine through the conserved F or W. D genes are given only for firm matches. Size values are once, few and many counts, or a class for expanded clones, and some rows have none.

j_call clone_size d_call v_call cdr3_length cdr3_nt cdr3_aa
TRBJ1-3 few TRBD1 TRBV6-1 17 TGTGCCAGCAGTGAACCCGACAGGGGATCCTCTGGAAACACCATATATTTT CASSEPDRGSSGNTIYF
TRBJ2-3 NA NA TRBV7-9 13 TGTGCCAGCAGCTTAGTGACAGCAGATACGCAGTATTTT CASSLVTADTQYF
TRBJ2-1 NA TRBD2 TRBV6-5 12 TGTGCCAGCAGGGAGACTAGCGGTAGGCAGTTCTTC CASRETSGRQFF
TRBJ2-7 few TRBD2 TRBV6-1 16 TGTGCCAGCAGTGCCTCCAGCGGGAGTATCTCCTACGAGCAGTACTTC CASSASSGSISYEQYF
TRBJ2-1 once NA TRBV3-1/TRBV3-2 15 TGTGCCAGCAGCTTGACGGGTAGCTCCTACAATGAGCAGTTCTTC CASSLTGSSYNEQFF
TRBJ2-3 once TRBD1 TRBV3-1/TRBV3-2 16 TGTGCCAGCAGCCCAACGACAGGGGCGGGCACAGATACGCAGTATTTT CASSPTTGAGTDTQYF
TRBJ2-1 NA TRBD2 TRBV7-6 15 TGTGCCAGCAGCTTACGGGAGGGGTCCTACAATGAGCAGTTCTTC CASSLREGSYNEQFF
TRBJ1-5 NA NA TRBV28 13 TGTGCCAGCAGAGACAATAGCAATCAGCCCCAGCATTTT CASRDNSNQPQHF
TRBJ2-3 NA TRBD2 TRBV6-4 15 TGTGCCAGCAGTGAAAGCGGGGGGCCTGGAGATACGCAGTATTTT CASSESGGPGDTQYF
TRBJ2-1 NA TRBD2 TRBV6-6 15 TGTGCCGGCTCAGCAGCGGGAGGGCGGAACAATGAGCAGTTCTTC CAGSAAGGRNNEQFF
TRBJ2-7 NA NA TRBV19 13 TGTGCCAGTAGTCTCGAGGGAGCGGTCGAGCAGTACTTC CASSLEGAVEQYF
TRBJ2-7 NA NA TRBV27 17 TGTGCCAGCAGTCCTTGGATCGGACAGTCTACAACCTACGAGCAGTACTTC CASSPWIGQSTTYEQYF
TRBJ2-7 few TRBD2 TRBV5-5 14 TGTGCCAGCAGCTTGGACGGGAGGGGCTACGAGCAGTACTTC CASSLDGRGYEQYF
TRBJ2-1 NA TRBD2 TRBV7-9 15 TGTGCCAGCAGCCCGCGGACTAGCGGGGGGGTTGAGCAGTTCTTC CASSPRTSGGVEQFF
TRBJ1-2 few NA TRBV6-6 13 TGTGCCACCTTGGGAGCAGCTCCTTACCGCTACACCTTC CATLGAAPYRYTF
TRBJ1-2 NA TRBD1 TRBV3-1/TRBV3-2 16 TGTGCCAGCAGCCAAGGCTCCGGGACAGGGCGGTATGGCTACACCTTC CASSQGSGTGRYGYTF
TRBJ2-2 NA NA TRBV7-3 13 TGTGCCAGCAGCTTTGCAGGGGACGGGGAGCTGTTTTTT CASSFAGDGELFF
TRBJ2-3 NA TRBD2 TRBV9 17 TGTGCCAGCAGCGTAGTGGCTAGCGGGGGGGCCACAGATACGCAGTATTTT CASSVVASGGATDTQYF
TRBJ1-3 NA NA TRBV2 15 TGTGCCAGCAGTGATCCGGGTTCCTCTGGAAACACCATATATTTT CASSDPGSSGNTIYF
TRBJ1-4 NA NA TRBV19 15 TGTGCCAGTAAAACTCTCGGAGCCCCGAATGAAAAACTGTTTTTT CASKTLGAPNEKLFF
TRBJ2-1 NA NA TRBV5-1 15 TGCGCCAGCACATCGACTCGCCCGGGGATAAATGAGCAGTTCTTC CASTSTRPGINEQFF
TRBJ2-2 NA NA TRBV25-1 16 TGTGCCAGCAGTGAAATTAAACCGGGTACCACCGGGGAGCTGTTTTTT CASSEIKPGTTGELFF
TRBJ1-2 NA TRBD1 TRBV11-2 15 TGTGCCAGCACCCTCACGGGACAGGGGGCGGGGGGCTACACCTTC CASTLTGQGAGGYTF
TRBJ2-7 NA NA TRBV3-1/TRBV3-2 13 TGTGCCAGCGAATGGGGCAGGGGCAACGAGCAGTACTTC CASEWGRGNEQYF
TRBJ1-1 NA NA TRBV12-3/TRBV12-4 13 TGTGCCAGCAACAGACAGGCGCGGACTGAAGCTTTCTTT CASNRQARTEAFF
TRBJ1-2 NA NA TRBV2 15 TGTGCCAGCAGTTCCCAGGTCGTGGGCGCCCTTGGCTACACCTTC CASSSQVVGALGYTF
TRBJ1-2 NA NA TRBV6-1 15 TGTGCCAGCAGTGAAGGGGCAGGGACTAACTATGGCTACACCTTC CASSEGAGTNYGYTF
TRBJ1-1 NA TRBD1 TRBV27 16 TGTGCCAGCAAGCCCTCGACAGGGGCCCTAGGCACTGAAGCTTTCTTT CASKPSTGALGTEAFF
TRBJ2-5 NA NA TRBV29-1 13 TGCAGCGTTAGCCCAGGGGTCGGGGAGACCCAGTACTTC CSVSPGVGETQYF
TRBJ2-3 NA NA TRBV2 14 TGTGCCGGCGGGAACGAGGGGGCGGGAGATACGCAGTATTTT CAGGNEGAGDTQYF
TRBJ2-7 NA NA TRBV19 14 TGTGCCAGTAGTATAGTCGGGGGAGCGAGAGAGCAGTACTTC CASSIVGGAREQYF
TRBJ2-2 NA NA TRBV6-5 14 TGTGCCAGCCGACCGGCAGGCCCCCCCGGGGAGCTGTTTTTT CASRPAGPPGELFF
TRBJ1-3 NA TRBD1 TRBV7-9 14 TGTGCCAGCACCGGAGAGGGGGCAAGAAACACCATATATTTT CASTGEGARNTIYF
TRBJ2-2 NA NA TRBV2 15 TGTGCCAGCAGTGACATCGCGCCGAACACCGGGGAGCTGTTTTTT CASSDIAPNTGELFF
TRBJ1-5 few NA TRBV19 14 TGTGCCAGTAGTACCGGACAGTTGTTTCAGCCCCAGCATTTT CASSTGQLFQPQHF
TRBJ2-1 NA NA TRBV10-1 16 TGCGCCAGCAGTGAGTCAAGCAGTGGACTCTACAATGAGCAGTTCTTC CASSESSSGLYNEQFF
TRBJ1-6 NA NA TRBV18 14 TGTGCCAGCTCACCCGCAGGACTTCTTTCACCCCTCCACTTT CASSPAGLLSPLHF
TRBJ1-6 NA TRBD1 TRBV11-1 15 TGTGCCAGCCACAGACAGGGAGGTCTCGGTTCACCCCTCCACTTT CASHRQGGLGSPLHF
TRBJ2-6 NA TRBD1 TRBV28 17 TGTGCCAGCAAAAATTTGGGACAGCTATCTGGGGCCAACGTCCTGACTTTC CASKNLGQLSGANVLTF
TRBJ1-1 NA NA TRBV9 14 TGTGCCAGCAGCGTCCAGATATCGAACACTGAAGCTTTCTTT CASSVQISNTEAFF
TRBJ1-4 NA NA TRBV6-2/TRBV6-3 15 TGTGCCAGCAGTGGACAAGGCGCAACTAATGAAAAACTGTTTTTT CASSGQGATNEKLFF
TRBJ1-6 NA NA TRBV18 16 TGTGCCAGCTCACCGCAGGCAAGCTCCTATAATTCACCCCTCCACTTT CASSPQASSYNSPLHF